This TCR beta chain was sequenced in a study of T cells in AML relapse after transplant (dated by TCRdb to about 2019). Regarding the complete study: Remission controls were clinically matched patients who maintained long-term complete remission with more than 3 years of follow-up. Bone marrow collected about 1 year after HSCT from patients who maintained complete remission served as the remission samples. This retrospective study examined inhibitory receptor expression and TCR repertoires of bone marrow T cells in patients who received allogeneic HSCT for myeloid malignancy.

Library construction relied on PCR. TCR alpha and beta chains were amplified from RNA with a modified RACE PCR protocol rather than multiplex PCR. Libraries were sequenced on an Illumina MiSeq, and raw reads were demultiplexed by sample-specific barcode combinations. The authors processed their data as follows. TCR clonotypes were identified from the sequencing reads using MiXCR software. TCRdb reprocessed the public reads (quality trimming at Q25 with fastp, clone calling with MiXCR) and kept in-frame beta chains. Identical CDR3 protein sequences are pooled into one entry, listed with their most common genes and DNA. The V and J calls reflect TCRdb's pipeline rather than the authors' work. The sample records fewer than 4,500 distinct CDR3 sequences, approximately 12% of which are singletons. Of the sample, roughly 32% is held by the ten largest clones. Via the germline V gene, CDR1 is LGHNA and CDR2 YSLEER. V sheds 1 base and J sheds 3 bases, leaving 6 bases between their ends. The cysteine opens and the phenylalanine closes a CDR3 of 13 amino acids. Just the 39-base CDR3 DNA is kept, in frame starting at base 1.

This clonotype is deemed medium-sized (0.01 to 0.1%). Its binding antigen is unknown. There are no base qualities to consult, and no much larger clone falls within one base. Paper-wide results and their limitations: The TCR repertoire comparisons were based on very few samples, with only three individuals in each group for unsorted bone marrow.

This receptor was identified in a human donor who had a stem cell transplant for acute myeloid leukemia. Post transplant, some T cells may arise from the graft donor. The chain uses TRBV4-3 and TRBJ2-5, with no reliable assignment of the D segment. Here the sequenced sample was bone marrow, either the whole sample or a sorted T cell fraction (not recorded which), taken in complete remission. The CDR3 is CASSQVPEETQYF. DNA sequence: TGCGCCAGCAGCCAAGTGCCAGAAGAGACCCAGTACTTC.